The 29 T cell receptor beta chains below come from one sample, sequenced in a study of blood T cell repertoires in COVID-19 (dated by TCRdb to the early 2020s). Library creation used the immunoSEQ multiplex PCR assay. TCRdb limited this immuneACCESS table to in-frame rearrangements with V and J called. A share of clones is missing; checked studies link under half to unresolved V genes, and the rest is unexplained. In this sample the table shows some 220,000 clones, 70% to 85% of which occur a single time. About 9% of the sample is taken by the ten largest. Sequencing was performed on peripheral blood. The origin of the receptors is a man aged 45-65 years with active or convalescent COVID-19.

The gene calls are TRBV18 and TRBJ2-1, with 9 bases lining up with TRBD2. There are 15 residues in the CDR3. CDR1 KGHSH and CDR2 LQKENI come from the germline V gene. J was trimmed by 5 bases and V by 3 bases; bases with no gene match: 5. CDR3 sequence: CASSPSLAGHNEQFF. Here the CDR3 DNA reads TGTGCCAGCTCACCTTCCCTAGCGGGACACAATGAGCAGTTCTTC.

V gene TRBV7-2 combines with J gene TRBJ1-6; the D gene is possibly TRBD1 (6 bases). Germline values: CDR1 SGHTA, CDR2 FQGNSA. The CDR3 runs 13 residues. V was cut by 0 bases and J by 12 bases, with 9 bases left in between. CDR3 sequence reads: CASSLAEQGPLHF. DNA for the CDR3: TGTGCCAGCAGCTTAGCGGAACAGGGACCCCTCCACTTT. Full variable domain (outside the CDR3, taken from reference TRBV7-2 and TRBJ1-6): GAGVSQSPSNKVTEKGKDVELRCDPISGHTALYWYRQSLGQGLEFLIYFQGNSAPDKSGLPSDRFSAERTGGSVSTLTIQRTQQEDSAVYLCASSLAEQGPLHFGNGTRLTVT.

The chain combines TRBV9 with TRBJ2-3, with 10 bases identical to TRBD2. Germline V gene sequence: CDR1 SGDLS, CDR2 YYNGEE. CDR3 length equals 15 residues. V shed 2 bases and J 2 bases; nucleotides not matched to a gene: 2. CDR3 sequence reads: CASSVGLAVTDTQYF. CDR3 DNA: TGTGCCAGCAGCGTCGGACTAGCGGTCACAGATACGCAGTATTTT.

The CDR3 is CSVAGRGEYGYTF. DNA for the CDR3: TGCAGCGTTGCCGGCAGGGGAGAATATGGCTACACCTTC. The V call is TRBV29-1, the J call TRBJ1-2; TRBD1 is a possible D gene (6 bases). The CDR3 loop spans 13 amino acids. Per germline, CDR1 SQVTM and CDR2 ANQGSEA. V was trimmed by 4 bases and J by 5 bases, leaving 14 bases between them.

Only one count was recorded for this clone. The chain uses TRBV18 and TRBJ2-1; 8 bases match TRBD2. The germline V gene has CDR1 KGHSH and CDR2 LQKENI. Trimming cost V 3 bases and J 6 bases; bases outside gene matches: 10. This CDR3 region has 16 residues. For the CDR3, the DNA is TGTGCCAGCTCACCCTCAGCGGGAGAGTCTTTCAATGAGCAGTTCTTC. It translates to CASSPSAGESFNEQFF.

This clone has at least ten counts. Written as DNA, the CDR3 is TGTGCCAGCAGCCAAGAGGGGGGTTATGGAAACACCATATATTTT. It specifies CASSQEGGYGNTIYF. The V call is TRBV3-1 (or the pseudogene TRBV3-2), the J call TRBJ1-3, with D tentatively TRBD1 (5 bases). CDR3 size: 15 residues. Trimming removed 0 bases from V and 3 bases from J, with 9 bases in between. The germline V gene has CDR1 LGHDT and CDR2 YNNKEL (reference sequence).

This clone was detected a few times. The chain is built from TRBV29-1 and TRBJ1-2; 10 nucleotides match TRBD1. This CDR3 comprises 17 residues. V was pared by 0 bases and J by 0 bases, with 7 bases of the junction left unmatched. The V gene's germline CDR1 is SQVTM and CDR2 ANQGSEA. The CDR3 region has the DNA TGCAGCGTTGAAGATCTTCGAGGGACAGGGGCTAACTATGGCTACACCTTC. It encodes CSVEDLRGTGANYGYTF.

The chain employs TRBV6-4 and TRBJ1-6; D might be TRBD1 (5 bases). This CDR3 is built from 13 residues. Per germline, CDR1 MRHNA and CDR2 SNTAGT. Trimming removed 8 bases from V and 3 bases from J, with 8 bases in between. The CDR3 loop is CASATDYNSPLHF. The CDR3 DNA follows: TGTGCCAGCGCGACAGACTATAATTCACCCCTCCACTTT.

V and J are TRBV7-9 and TRBJ1-2; possible D gene TRBD1, 5 bases. The CDR3 loop spans 17 amino acids. Trimming took off 1 base at V and 0 bases at J, with 15 bases between the two ends. CDR1 and CDR2 from the germline V gene are SEHNR and FQNEAQ (reference sequence). CDR3 nucleotide sequence: TGTGCCAGCAGCTTAGGGCGTTGGCAGGGCGCTAACTATGGCTACACCTTC. Protein sequence: CASSLGRWQGANYGYTF.

This chain links TRBV6-5 with TRBJ2-7, with D perhaps matching TRBD2 (5 bases). CDR3 size: 14 residues. The V gene lost 8 bases and the J gene lost 4 bases, with 18 bases spanning the gap. Germline lookup yields CDR1 MNHEY and CDR2 SVGAGI. The CDR3, as DNA: TGTGCCAGCGGGTTTTCGGGGAAACGGTACGAGCAGTACTTC. Translation: CASGFSGKRYEQYF.

The genes are TRBV18 and TRBJ1-1; 12 bases line up with TRBD1. The CDR3 extends over 16 amino acids. CDR1 is KGHSH, CDR2 LQKENI, per germline. V dropped 3 bases and J dropped 5; count of bases not matched to a gene: 7. CDR3 protein: CASSPGTGGGGTEAFF. CDR3 DNA: TGTGCCAGCTCACCGGGGACAGGGGGCGGTGGGACTGAAGCTTTCTTT. Full variable domain (remainder filled in from reference TRBV18 and TRBJ1-1): NAGVMQNPRHLVRRRGQEARLRCSPMKGHSHVYWYRQLPEEGLKFMVYLQKENIIDESGMPKERFSAEFPKEGPSILRIQQVVRGDSAAYFCASSPGTGGGGTEAFFGQGTRLTVV.

The gene calls are TRBV15 and TRBJ1-6; D perhaps matches TRBD1 (6 bases). Germline V gene lookup returns CDR1 LNHNV and CDR2 YYDKDF (reference sequence). The CDR3 length is 15 residues. V was clipped by 0 bases and J by 9 bases, with 12 bases between them. CDR3: CATSRDLDSTSPLHF. The CDR3 DNA reads TGTGCCACCAGCAGAGATCTGGACAGTACTTCACCCCTCCACTTT.

The chain links TRBV3-1 (or the pseudogene TRBV3-2) to TRBJ2-5; TRBD1 might be the D (6 bases). V lost 0 bases to trimming and J lost 1 base, with 15 bases between them. Per germline, CDR1 LGHDT and CDR2 YNNKEL (reference sequence). The CDR3 runs to 17 residues. The CDR3 region is CASSQDQTGRSQETQYF. The DNA of the CDR3 is TGTGCCAGCAGCCAAGATCAAACAGGGAGAAGCCAAGAGACCCAGTACTTC.

This clone was seen more than once but under ten times. The rearrangement links TRBV9 to TRBJ1-1; 8 bases line up with TRBD1. Germline-derived CDR1 and CDR2 are SGDLS and YYNGEE. The ends lost 2 bases at V and 7 bases at J; junction bases unmatched: 7. CDR3 length: 14 residues. CDR3 protein: CASSVTGGQGEAFF. DNA for the CDR3: TGTGCCAGCAGCGTTACCGGTGGACAGGGTGAAGCTTTCTTT.

This clone was counted a single time. This sequence joins TRBV7-2 and TRBJ2-7, with 10 bases fitting TRBD2. The CDR3 runs to 19 residues. Losses at the gene ends were 2 bases for V and 6 bases for J; bases not matched to a gene: 19. Looked up from germline, CDR1 is SGHTA and CDR2 is FQGNSA. The CDR3 DNA reads TGTGCCAGCAGCTTATCGCCCTTCCCGGGGCTAGCGGGAGTTACCGAGCAGTACTTC. It codes for CASSLSPFPGLAGVTEQYF.

This clone has a handful of counts. This chain uses TRBV30 with TRBJ1-2; D call uncertain. This CDR3 is 10 amino acids long. V was trimmed by 5 bases and J by 8 bases, leaving 9 bases between them. CDR1 and CDR2 (germline): GTSNPN, SVGIG (reference sequence). The CDR3 sequence is CAWWGEGYTF. The CDR3 DNA reads TGTGCCTGGTGGGGAGAGGGCTACACCTTC.

This rearrangement joins TRBV7-9 to TRBJ2-7, with a possible D match to TRBD1 (6 bases). From germline, CDR1 is SEHNR and CDR2 FQNEAQ (reference sequence). The V end lost 3 bases, the J end lost 2 bases, and 11 bases lay between the germline ends. CDR3 length: 14 residues. DNA of the CDR3: TGTGCCAGCAGCTTGGTGGACAGTCCCTACGAGCAGTACTTC. Protein sequence: CASSLVDSPYEQYF.

The V gene is TRBV6-2 or TRBV6-3, the J gene TRBJ1-2; a possible D gene is TRBD1 (5 bases). Germline V lookup: CDR1 MNHEY, CDR2 SVGEGT. This CDR3 has 14 residues. V gave up 6 bases and J gave up 8 bases, with 19 bases separating them. CDR3 DNA: TGTGCCAGCAGCCTAATCCCGGGGGAAGGAGGCTACACCTTC. Translation: CASSLIPGEGGYTF.

The chain carries TRBV7-2 and TRBJ2-4; 7 bases agree with TRBD1. The CDR3 length is 16 residues. The germline V gene has CDR1 SGHTA and CDR2 FQGNSA. J was trimmed by 2 bases and V by 5 bases; bases with no gene match: 9. The CDR3 nucleotides read TGTGCCAGCAGCCCCGGGACAGCCAAATCCAAAAACATTCAGTACTTC. It codes for CASSPGTAKSKNIQYF.

The V and J genes are TRBV9 and TRBJ1-5; no clear D. Germline CDR1 reads SGDLS; CDR2 reads YYNGEE. Trimming removed 4 bases from V and 2 bases from J, with 13 bases in between. The CDR3 has 15 residues. The CDR3 coding sequence is TGTGCCAGCAGCAACCAAGAGTCGGGCAATCAGCCCCAGCATTTT. Encoded protein: CASSNQESGNQPQHF. Complete variable domain (other parts from reference TRBV9 and TRBJ1-5): DSGVTQTPKHLITATGQRVTLRCSPRSGDLSVYWYQQSLDQGLQFLIQYYNGEERAKGNILERFSAQQFPDLHSELNLSSLELGDSALYFCASSNQESGNQPQHFGDGTRLSIL.

The chain carries TRBV4-1 and TRBJ1-3; a weak D match, TRBD1 (6 bases). Trimming left V 0 bases short and J 2 bases short, with 20 bases between. The germline CDR1 and CDR2 sequences are MGHRA and YSYEKL. This CDR3 comprises 19 residues. The CDR3 bases are TGCGCCAGCAGCCAAGAACGGCTCTTGGGGCAGGGGACTGGAAACACCATATATTTT. Amino acids: CASSQERLLGQGTGNTIYF.

The V gene is TRBV2, the J gene TRBJ2-1; TRBD2 agrees at 7 bases. This CDR3 is built from 15 residues. Per the germline V gene, CDR1 is SNHLY and CDR2 is FYNNEI. V lost 3 bases, J lost 3 bases, and 5 bases stayed unmatched. The CDR3 region is CASSDWGGHYNEQFF. CDR3 nucleotides: TGTGCCAGCAGTGACTGGGGGGGTCACTACAATGAGCAGTTCTTC.

This chain connects TRBV7-2 to TRBJ2-1; 15 bases agree with TRBD2. The length of the CDR3 is 17 residues. J was trimmed by 4 bases and V by 4 bases; bases with no gene match: 5. The germline V gene has CDR1 SGHTA and CDR2 FQGNSA. The CDR3 region is CASSSGLAGGGYNEQFF. The CDR3 DNA reads as TGTGCCAGCAGCTCGGGACTAGCGGGAGGAGGGTACAATGAGCAGTTCTTC.

The rearrangement uses TRBV21-1 and TRBJ1-6; TRBD1, the table's D call, lacks a check against the DNA. TRBV21-1 represents a pseudogene. The CDR3 length is 17 residues. CDR3 residues: CASSSRDTQGADSPLHF. In DNA, the CDR3 is TGTGCCAGCAGCTCCCGTGATACACAGGGCGCAGATTCACCCCTCCACTTT.

The rearrangement joins TRBV4-3 to TRBJ2-2; TRBD1 might be the D (6 bases). V was cut by 9 bases and J by 0 bases, with 11 bases left in between. This CDR3 contains 14 residues. Germline assignment: CDR1 LGHNA and CDR2 YSLEER. The CDR3 DNA reads as TGCGCCAGTAGCAGGGGTCCGAACACCGGGGAGCTGTTTTTT. Its translation is CASSRGPNTGELFF.

The chain combines TRBV2 with TRBJ1-2; no clear D gene. V lost 7 bases, J lost 2 bases, and 8 bases lay in between. CDR1 is SNHLY, CDR2 FYNNEI, per germline. This CDR3 spans 12 amino acids. The CDR3, as DNA: TGTGCCAGCACCCCGCAGAACTATGGCTACACCTTC. Protein product: CASTPQNYGYTF.

The rearrangement joins TRBV3-1 (or the pseudogene TRBV3-2) to TRBJ2-3; D not certain. The germline gives CDR1 LGHDT, CDR2 YNNKEL (reference sequence). Trimming left V 1 base short and J 5 bases short, with 10 bases between. This CDR3 has 14 amino acids. This CDR3 is CASSQVAVEDTQYF. CDR3 sequence (DNA): TGTGCCAGCAGCCAAGTGGCAGTCGAAGATACGCAGTATTTT.

V usage is TRBV5-4 and J usage is TRBJ2-3; 7 bases line up with TRBD1. The CDR3 spans 15 residues. The V and J ends lost 5 bases and 0 bases, in that order; junction bases with no gene match: 6. CDR1 is SGHNT and CDR2 is YYREEE in the germline V gene (reference sequence). CDR3 sequence reads: CASRRTGPSTDTQYF. Here the CDR3 DNA reads TGTGCCAGCAGGCGGACAGGCCCTAGCACAGATACGCAGTATTTT.

This chain connects TRBV5-5 to TRBJ2-7; TRBD2 matches at 9 bases. The germline CDR1 and CDR2 sequences are SGHKS and YYEKEE (reference sequence). The trim removed 0 bases at V and 6 bases at J, leaving 1 base unmatched. The CDR3 totals 13 residues. CDR3 sequence (DNA): TGTGCCAGCAGCTTGGTGACTAGCGGCGAGCAGTACTTC. Residues: CASSLVTSGEQYF. The variable domain in full, completed from reference TRBV5-5 and TRBJ2-7, reads DAGVTQSPTHLIKTRGQQVTLRCSPISGHKSVSWYQQVLGQGPQFIFQYYEKEERGRGNFPDRFSARQFPNYSSELNVNALLLGDSALYLCASSLVTSGEQYFGPGTRLTVT.